This entry concerns a single TCR beta chain. The sample belongs to a study of blood T cell repertoires in COVID-19. Study background: The samples span acute and convalescent COVID-19 from the United States, Italy and Spain.

Generated by immunoSEQ multiplex PCR, the TCRdb table keeps only in-frame clones and is missing some. The profile covers some 220,000 clones, with nearly 85% appearing a single time and more than 5.5% taken by the ten largest. Deletions cut 0 bases from V and 5 bases from J, with 5 bases between. The CDR3 length is 13 residues. Germline V gene lookup returns CDR1 LGHDT and CDR2 YNNKEL (reference sequence). The TCR sequence derives from a human donor in a cohort sampled during active COVID-19. The genes are TRBV3-1 (or the pseudogene TRBV3-2) and TRBJ1-5; D remains ambiguous. The sequencing sample was made of peripheral blood. The CDR3 coding sequence is TGTGCCAGCAGCCAAGACTTAGATCAGCCCCAGCATTTT. Protein sequence: CASSQDLDQPQHF.